The source of this TCR beta chain is a study of CD8+ T cells in alopecia areata. Looking at the study overall: Patients in the study were on tofacitinib for 6 to 18 months, then off it for 6 months.

Following RNA extraction, reverse transcription yielded cDNA that acted as the sequencing template. Repertoires were generated with immunoSEQ multiplex PCR, while TCRdb's copy carries only in-frame clones and drops some. The sample holds about 140,000 clones, nearly 55% seen once. The treatment: oral pan-JAK inhibitor, 5-10 mg twice daily. PBMCs were stained for CD3, CD4 and CD8, and CD4+ and CD8+ T cells were sorted. V was cut by 4 bases and J by 5 bases, with 12 bases left in between. Germline V gives CDR1 SGHDT, CDR2 YYEEEE. The CDR3 length is 14 residues. This sequence originates from a human donor with alopecia areata. The chain carries TRBV5-6 and TRBJ1-4, with D unclear. This specimen was CD8+ T cells sorted from blood, taken at week 4, from a patient treated with tofacitinib. CDR3 sequence reads: CASSATLPNEKLFF. CDR3 coding DNA: TGTGCCAGCAGCGCGACACTCCCAAATGAAAAACTGTTTTTT.